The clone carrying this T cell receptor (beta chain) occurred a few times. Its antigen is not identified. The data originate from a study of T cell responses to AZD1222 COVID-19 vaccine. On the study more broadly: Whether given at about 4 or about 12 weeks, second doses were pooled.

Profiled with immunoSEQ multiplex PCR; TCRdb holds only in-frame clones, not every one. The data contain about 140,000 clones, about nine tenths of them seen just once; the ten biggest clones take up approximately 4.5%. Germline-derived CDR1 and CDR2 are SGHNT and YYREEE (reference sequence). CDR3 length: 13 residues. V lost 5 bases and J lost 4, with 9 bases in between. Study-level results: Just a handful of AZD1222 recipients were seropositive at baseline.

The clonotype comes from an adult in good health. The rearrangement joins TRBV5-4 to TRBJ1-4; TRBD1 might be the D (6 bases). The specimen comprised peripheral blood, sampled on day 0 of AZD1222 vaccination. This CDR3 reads CASRGTNNEKLFF. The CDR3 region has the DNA TGTGCCAGCAGGGGGACAAATAATGAAAAACTGTTTTTT.